These T cell receptor beta chains were read from a single sample in a study of CD8 T cells in ankylosing spondylitis. TCRdb reprocessed the 5' RACE reads via MiXCR and lists one record per CDR3 protein. The table lists some 240,000 distinct CDR3 sequences, 6% to 8.5% of them singletons. Sequences were obtained from blood, either unsorted or a sorted T cell fraction (not recorded which). The receptors shown here come from a male donor with ankylosing spondylitis. Both conserved end residues are part of each CDR3. Each record gives: D gene, clone size, J gene, V gene, CDR3 DNA, CDR3 protein. D genes are given only for firm matches. Clone size is not always given. Where it is, it says once, few, many or a class for expanded clones.

>NA|few|TRBJ2-1|TRBV7-2
TGTGCCAGCAGCCACCGGGACTACAATGAGCAGTTCTTC
CASSHRDYNEQFF
>NA|NA|TRBJ2-3|TRBV5-1
TGCGCCAGCAGCCCGACCCTGACGAATACGCAGTATTTT
CASSPTLTNTQYF
>NA|many|TRBJ1-1|TRBV30
TGTGCCAGAACAGTGGGGGACACTGAAGCTTTCTTT
CARTVGDTEAFF
>TRBD1|many|TRBJ1-5|TRBV10-3
TGTGCCATCAGTGGACAGGGGAATCAGCCCCAGCATTTT
CAISGQGNQPQHF
>NA|many|TRBJ2-5|TRBV12-3/TRBV12-4
TGTGCCAGCAGTTTGGGTTCGAAGACCCAGTACTTC
CASSLGSKTQYF
>NA|many|TRBJ2-3|TRBV4-2
TGCGCCAGCAGCCAAGATTGGGCAGCTAGCACAGATACGCAGTATTTT
CASSQDWAASTDTQYF
>TRBD1|many|TRBJ2-5|TRBV7-6
TGTGCCAGCAGCTTTTCAGGGGGCCAAGAGACCCAGTACTTC
CASSFSGGQETQYF
>TRBD1|many|TRBJ2-7|TRBV20-1
TGCAGTGCTCGGGACAGCTTGTTAGAGCAGTACTTC
CSARDSLLEQYF
>TRBD1|many|TRBJ2-1|TRBV7-9
TGTGCCAGCAGCGAGACAGGGAGCTCCTACAATGAGCAGTTCTTC
CASSETGSSYNEQFF
>NA|many|TRBJ1-6|TRBV4-3
TGCGCCAGCAGCCAAGATCGGACAAGATATTCACCCCTCCACTTT
CASSQDRTRYSPLHF
>TRBD2|NA|TRBJ2-3|TRBV4-1
TGCGCCAGCAGCCAAGTCCCCCCCGGGCGGGAGAACACAGATACGCAGTATTTT
CASSQVPPGRENTDTQYF
>NA|few|TRBJ2-7|TRBV6-1
TGTGCCAGCGGGGCAGGGGAGTTGCCCGGCGAGCAGTACTTC
CASGAGELPGEQYF
>TRBD1|NA|TRBJ2-7|TRBV6-5
TGTGCCAGCAGTTACAATTCGGGACAGGGATCTAACTACGAGCAGTACTTC
CASSYNSGQGSNYEQYF
>TRBD1|many|TRBJ2-5|TRBV7-9
TGTGCCAGCAGCAACCCGGGACAGGGCCTAAGGGACCAGTACTTC
CASSNPGQGLRDQYF
>NA|many|TRBJ2-7|TRBV5-1
TGCGCCAGTGCGGACAGAATCTCCTACGAGCAGTACTTC
CASADRISYEQYF
>NA|many|TRBJ2-1|TRBV15
TGTGCCACCAGCAGCACAGTAAGCTCCTACAATGAGCAGTTCTTC
CATSSTVSSYNEQFF
>NA|many|TRBJ1-2|TRBV29-1
TGCAGCGTTGAACCCTTTGGACTGGGGAACTATGGCTACACCTTC
CSVEPFGLGNYGYTF
>TRBD2|few|TRBJ2-3|TRBV6-5
TGTGCCAGCAGTTACTCATTCCCCGGGGGGGAGGGAGATACGCAGTATTTT
CASSYSFPGGEGDTQYF
>TRBD1|many|TRBJ1-2|TRBV12-3/TRBV12-4
TGTGCCAGCAGCTATGACAGGGAAGGAGGCTATGGCTACACCTTC
CASSYDREGGYGYTF
>TRBD1|NA|TRBJ2-7|TRBV7-9
TGTGCCAGCAGCTCCCCCGGACAGGGGACCTTCGAGCAGTACTTC
CASSSPGQGTFEQYF
>TRBD1|many|TRBJ1-2|TRBV7-9
TGTGCCAGCAGCTTAAGAGACAGGGGAGAGTCTAACTATGGCTACACCTTC
CASSLRDRGESNYGYTF
>NA|many|TRBJ2-7|TRBV25-1
TGTGCCAGGATCGATAACAGGGTCTCGGAGCAGTACTTC
CARIDNRVSEQYF
>NA|many|TRBJ1-1|TRBV7-9
TGTGCCAGCAGCCCAGAACCGGGAACCACTGAAGCTTTCTTT
CASSPEPGTTEAFF
>NA|NA|TRBJ2-4|TRBV5-1
TGCGCCAGCCACGAGCAGGGGTCCGCCAAAAACATTCAGTACTTC
CASHEQGSAKNIQYF
>NA|NA|TRBJ2-5|TRBV10-3
TGTGCCATCAGTGAAGGGGGGGCGCCGACAAAAGAGACCCAGTACTTC
CAISEGGAPTKETQYF
>NA|once|TRBJ1-1|TRBV4-3
TGCGCCAGCAGCCAAGAAGGAGGAAACACTGAAGCTTTCTTT
CASSQEGGNTEAFF
>NA|many|TRBJ2-1|TRBV4-1
TGCGCCAGCAGCCAAGGGTACCGGGGGCCCTCCTACAATGAGCAGTTCTTC
CASSQGYRGPSYNEQFF
>TRBD1|many|TRBJ2-5|TRBV7-9
TGTGCCAGCAGCCCCTCGGACAGGGAAGAGACCCAGTACTTC
CASSPSDREETQYF
>TRBD2|NA|TRBJ2-7|TRBV6-5
TGTGCCAGCAGTTACGCTAGCGGGGGTGGTGAGCAGTACTTC
CASSYASGGGEQYF
>NA|NA|TRBJ2-7|TRBV29-1
TGCAGCGTTGGGACAGAGTACTACGAGCAGTACTTC
CSVGTEYYEQYF
>NA|NA|TRBJ2-7|TRBV28
TGTGCCAGCAGTTTAGGTTCCTACGAGCAGTGCTTC
CASSLGSYEQCF
>NA|many|TRBJ2-1|TRBV7-9
TGTGCCAGCAGCCGCCGGGGCCTAGAGCAGTTCTTC
CASSRRGLEQFF
>TRBD2|many|TRBJ2-7|TRBV11-2
TGTGCCAGCAGCTTCGGAGCGGGAGGGTCCTACGAGCAGTACTTC
CASSFGAGGSYEQYF
>NA|NA|TRBJ2-3|TRBV11-2
TGTGCCAGCAGCTCCCAGTCAGATACGCAGTATTTT
CASSSQSDTQYF
>TRBD1|many|TRBJ1-2|TRBV13
TGTGCCAGCAGCAGCCGGGACAGTGATCTTTCTAACTATGGCTACACCTTC
CASSSRDSDLSNYGYTF
>NA|many|TRBJ2-7|TRBV20-1
TGCAGTGCTCCGGGATCCCACCGGCTTGAGCAGTACTTC
CSAPGSHRLEQYF
>NA|many|TRBJ1-5|TRBV15
TGTGCCACCAGCGGGGATGGGAGCAATCAGCCCCAGCATTTT
CATSGDGSNQPQHF
>NA|many|TRBJ1-1|TRBV5-1
TGCGCCAGCAGCGAAGGTACTGAAGCTTTCTTT
CASSEGTEAFF
>NA|large|TRBJ2-3|TRBV7-8
TGTGCCAGCAGCCCCGGACAGAGCACAGATACGCAGTATTTT
CASSPGQSTDTQYF
>TRBD1|many|TRBJ1-2|TRBV7-9
TGTGCCAGCAGTCTAGGGACAGGGGGCTATGGCTACACCTTC
CASSLGTGGYGYTF
>NA|many|TRBJ2-1|TRBV6-1
TGTGCCAGCAGCCATTATAGCTCCTACAATGAGCAGTTCTTC
CASSHYSSYNEQFF
>NA|many|TRBJ1-1|TRBV4-1
TGCGCCAGCAGCCAACCTTCGGGAAGGACTGAAGCTTTCTTT
CASSQPSGRTEAFF
>TRBD2|NA|TRBJ2-1|TRBV6-2/TRBV6-3
TGTGCCAGCAGTTGGACTAGCGGCGGATCCAATGAGCAGTTCTTC
CASSWTSGGSNEQFF
>NA|many|TRBJ2-7|TRBV12-3/TRBV12-4
TGTGCCAGCAGTCTGACAGGTGGTCCCAGAAGCTCCTACGAGCAGTACTTC
CASSLTGGPRSSYEQYF
>NA|NA|TRBJ2-2|TRBV7-6
TGTGCCAGCAGCTTAGAACCCGGCCTGATCACCGGGGAGCTGTTTTTT
CASSLEPGLITGELFF
>NA|NA|TRBJ1-2|TRBV11-2
TGTGCCAGCAGCTTAGCTTACAGCGAGTATGGCTACACCTTC
CASSLAYSEYGYTF